One sample yielded the 31 T cell receptor beta chains listed below, sequenced in a study of cytomegalovirus exposure and HLA in healthy donors. The PCR had 60 Vbeta and 13 Jbeta primers. TCRdb's copy holds only in-frame clones and misses some; the assay was immunoSEQ multiplex PCR. The sample records 95,000 to 150,000 clones, over 70% being singletons. Source material: PBMCs. Source of these receptors: a woman in her 40s in good health and CMV-seropositive.

The chain couples TRBV28 to TRBJ1-4, with 8 bases that match TRBD1. J gave up 7 bases and V 7 bases, and 14 bases lay outside the gene matches. Germline CDR1 MDHEN, CDR2 SYDVKM. The CDR3 loop spans 16 amino acids. The DNA of the CDR3 is TGTGCCAGCACCAGCGTTTTTCAGGGGGCTGGTGAAAAACTGTTTTTT. The encoded protein is CASTSVFQGAGEKLFF.

This clone was seen once. V gene TRBV19 combines with J gene TRBJ1-6, with 7 nucleotides matching TRBD1. This CDR3 spans 16 amino acids. CDR1 and CDR2 (germline): LNHDA, SQIVND (reference sequence). V lost 2 bases to trimming and J lost 6 bases; unmatched junction nucleotides: 7. CDR3 residues: CASSISHRGRNSPLHF. As DNA, the CDR3 is TGTGCCAGTAGTATATCCCACAGGGGACGTAATTCACCCCTCCACTTT.

Only a few counts were recorded for this clone. The chain couples TRBV29-1 to TRBJ1-2; D is ambiguous. Per the germline V gene, CDR1 is SQVTM and CDR2 is ANQGSEA. CDR3 length: 16 residues. Trimming removed 1 base from V and 0 bases from J, with 15 bases in between. This chain's CDR3 is CSVEARERHTNYGYTF. The CDR3, as DNA: TGCAGCGTTGAAGCTCGGGAGAGACACACTAACTATGGCTACACCTTC.

The chain is built from TRBV19 and TRBJ2-5; 9 bases align to TRBD1. The CDR3 loop spans 13 amino acids. The germline CDR1 and CDR2 sequences are LNHDA and SQIVND (reference sequence). V was pared by 8 bases and J by 5 bases, with 6 bases of the junction left unmatched. CDR3 coding DNA: TGTGCCAGTTCGGGACAGGGATGGGAGACCCAGTACTTC. Translated, it gives CASSGQGWETQYF.

The genes are TRBV9 and TRBJ2-5, with TRBD1 matching over 7 bases. Germline loops: CDR1 SGDLS, CDR2 YYNGEE. CDR3 length: 15 residues. The V gene end was trimmed by 3 bases and the J gene end by 5 bases; junction bases not matched to a gene: 10. The CDR3 sequence: CASSALSGRGETQYF. CDR3 coding DNA: TGTGCCAGCAGCGCGCTGTCGGGCAGGGGGGAGACCCAGTACTTC.

This clone was seen only once. The rearrangement links TRBV28 to TRBJ2-2, with TRBD1 matching 10 bases. The V segment lost 6 bases and the J segment 6 bases; nucleotides outside the gene matches: 19. Germline values: CDR1 MDHEN, CDR2 SYDVKM. The CDR3 has 19 residues. CDR3 residues: CASSSIGRTGGNMAGELFF. CDR3 nucleotides: TGTGCCAGCAGCTCGATTGGCCGGACAGGGGGAAATATGGCCGGGGAGCTGTTTTTT.

The chain is built from TRBV27 and TRBJ2-7; 11 nucleotides match TRBD2. V gave up 5 bases and J gave up 3 bases; unmatched junction bases: 9. The germline CDR1 and CDR2 sequences are MNHEY and SMNVEV (reference sequence). The CDR3 covers 16 residues. The CDR3 nucleotides read TGTGCCAGCAGTAAACCCGGGACTAGCGGCCTCTACGAGCAGTACTTC. It yields the protein CASSKPGTSGLYEQYF.

The chain is built from TRBV5-1 and TRBJ1-4; perhaps TRBD1 as D (5 bases). V dropped 0 bases and J dropped 8 bases, with 11 bases sitting between them. Germline assignment: CDR1 SGHRS and CDR2 YFSETQ. CDR3 length: 14 amino acids. In DNA, the CDR3 is TGCGCCAGCAGCTTGGCTACAGCAGGGGAAAAACTGTTTTTT. Translating it yields CASSLATAGEKLFF.

This clone was detected a few times. The rearrangement uses TRBV19 and TRBJ1-6; D gene uncertain. The CDR3 has 13 residues. From germline, CDR1 is LNHDA and CDR2 SQIVND (reference sequence). V lost 1 base to trimming and J lost 8 bases, with 6 bases between them. This CDR3 reads CASSIAGDSPLHF. DNA of the CDR3: TGTGCCAGTAGTATAGCCGGGGATTCACCCCTCCACTTT. The whole variable domain, filled in from reference TRBV19 and TRBJ1-6, reads DGGITQSPKYLFRKEGQNVTLSCEQNLNHDAMYWYRQDPGQGLRLIYYSQIVNDFQKGDIAEGYSVSREKKESFPLTVTSAQKNPTAFYLCASSIAGDSPLHFGNGTRLTVT.

V and J are TRBV11-2 and TRBJ2-5, with D tentatively TRBD1 (8 bases). Trimming left V 4 bases short and J 0 bases short, with 15 bases between. The germline V gene encodes CDR1 SGHAT and CDR2 FQNNGV. This CDR3 spans 16 amino acids. CDR3 bases: TGTGCCAGCAGCTACAGGGGGGGCGGGTACCAAGAGACCCAGTACTTC. This codes for CASSYRGGGYQETQYF.

The rearrangement uses TRBV5-6 and TRBJ2-5, with 10 bases lining up with TRBD2. J was trimmed by 2 bases and V by 5 bases; bases with no gene match: 0. The V gene's germline CDR1 is SGHDT and CDR2 YYEEEE. There are 13 residues in the CDR3. CDR3 loop: CASRLAGQETQYF. The CDR3 DNA follows: TGTGCCAGCAGACTAGCGGGGCAAGAGACCCAGTACTTC.

This chain joins TRBV7-9 and TRBJ1-1, with TRBD1 identical over 11 bases. V lost 0 bases to trimming and J lost 3 bases; unmatched junction nucleotides: 6. The germline V gene has CDR1 SEHNR and CDR2 FQNEAQ (reference sequence). The CDR3 covers 17 residues. The CDR3 loop reads CASSLAGTGGTDTEAFF. The CDR3, as DNA: TGTGCCAGCAGCTTAGCGGGGACAGGGGGAACGGACACTGAAGCTTTCTTT.

V gene TRBV2 combines with J gene TRBJ1-4; D is unclear. Germline assignment: CDR1 SNHLY and CDR2 FYNNEI. Trimming took 2 bases from V and 5 from J, leaving 9 bases between them. The CDR3 spans 14 residues. The CDR3: CASSELLVNEKLFF. In DNA, the CDR3 is TGTGCCAGCAGTGAACTATTGGTAAATGAAAAACTGTTTTTT. The full variable domain, its missing parts supplied by reference TRBV2 and TRBJ1-4, is EPEVTQTPSHQVTQMGQEVILRCVPISNHLYFYWYRQILGQKVEFLVSFYNNEISEKSEIFDDQFSVERPDGSNFTLKIRSTKLEDSAMYFCASSELLVNEKLFFGSGTQLSVL.

This chain joins TRBV11-3 and TRBJ2-4; 7 bases match TRBD1. Per the germline V gene, CDR1 is SGHNT and CDR2 is YENEEA. J gave up 7 bases and V 6 bases, and 6 bases lay outside the gene matches. CDR3 length: 13 amino acids. The CDR3 nucleotides read TGTGCCAGCAGTCGGGACAGTAAGAACATTCAGTACTTC. Amino acid sequence: CASSRDSKNIQYF.

The rearrangement joins TRBV5-6 to TRBJ1-1, with D possibly TRBD1 on 5 matching bases. Germline loops: CDR1 SGHDT, CDR2 YYEEEE. The V end was cut by 3 bases, the J end by 0 bases, with 15 bases between. This CDR3 spans 16 amino acids. CDR3 coding DNA: TGTGCCAGCAGCTCCGCGTACAGGAGATTGAACACTGAAGCTTTCTTT. Residues: CASSSAYRRLNTEAFF. The variable domain in full, with the rest retrieved from reference TRBV5-6 and TRBJ1-1, is DAGVTQSPTHLIKTRGQQVTLRCSPKSGHDTVSWYQQALGQGPQFIFQYYEEEERQRGNFPDRFSGHQFPNYSSELNVNALLLGDSALYLCASSSAYRRLNTEAFFGQGTRLTVV.

The chain is built from TRBV7-3 and TRBJ1-1; maybe TRBD1 (5 bases). The length of the CDR3 is 13 residues. Germline V CDR1 and CDR2: SGHTA, FQGTGA. Trimming shortened V by 5 bases and J by 1 base, and 8 bases separated the two germline ends. CDR3 region: CASSPQGNTEAFF. The CDR3 DNA is TGTGCCAGCAGCCCTCAGGGGAACACTGAAGCTTTCTTT.

This sequence joins TRBV5-1 and TRBJ2-1; D perhaps matches TRBD2 (5 bases). Per germline, CDR1 SGHRS and CDR2 YFSETQ. The V gene lost 4 bases and the J gene lost 0 bases, with 8 bases spanning the gap. The length of the CDR3 is 14 residues. CDR3 sequence reads: CASSPSSSYNEQFF. CDR3 coding DNA: TGCGCCAGCAGCCCTAGCTCCTCCTACAATGAGCAGTTCTTC.

This rearrangement joins TRBV6-1 to TRBJ2-3, with 7 bases matching TRBD1. Per germline, CDR1 MNHNS and CDR2 SASEGT. CDR3 length equals 14 residues. V dropped 4 bases and J dropped 2; count of bases not matched to a gene: 3. CDR3 region: CASSGGQNTDTQYF. The DNA of the CDR3 is TGTGCCAGCAGTGGGGGACAGAACACAGATACGCAGTATTTT.

The chain carries TRBV30 and TRBJ1-1, with D maybe TRBD1 (5 bases). This CDR3 comprises 15 residues. Trimming took off 5 bases at V and 4 bases at J, with 20 bases between the two ends. Germline CDR1 is GTSNPN and CDR2 is SVGIG (reference sequence). The CDR3 DNA is TGTGCCTGGCTTCCCTTGGGGGGGGATCGCACTGAAGCTTTCTTT. Translated: CAWLPLGGDRTEAFF.

This chain joins TRBV10-3 and TRBJ1-1, with 8 bases lining up with TRBD1. Losses at the gene ends were 1 base for V and 0 bases for J; bases not matched to a gene: 4. The CDR3 is 16 amino acids. From germline, CDR1 is ENHRY and CDR2 SYGVKD. The CDR3 spells CAISEFRQGMNTEAFF. The CDR3 DNA is TGTGCCATCAGTGAGTTTCGACAGGGGATGAACACTGAAGCTTTCTTT.

In this sample, this clone turned up once. CDR3 amino acids: CASSVAWDRDEKLFF. The CDR3 DNA is TGTGCCAGCAGCGTAGCTTGGGACAGGGATGAAAAACTGTTTTTT. V usage is TRBV9 and J usage is TRBJ1-4; 9 nucleotides agree with TRBD1. The CDR3 has 15 amino acids. Unmatched junction bases numbered 3, after V lost 0 bases and J lost 6 bases. The V gene's germline CDR1 is SGDLS and CDR2 YYNGEE.

This clone was recorded a few times. Other DNA sequences in this sample translate to the same CDR3. The chain recombines TRBV9 with TRBJ1-1; tentative D call: TRBD1 (6 bases). CDR1 SGDLS and CDR2 YYNGEE come from the germline V gene. The V and J ends lost 0 bases and 3 bases respectively, with 6 bases between them. This CDR3 is built from 13 residues. The CDR3 region is CASSVEGDTEAFF. The CDR3 region has the DNA TGTGCCAGCAGCGTAGAGGGGGACACTGAAGCTTTCTTT.

The chain employs TRBV7-9 and TRBJ2-1; the match to TRBD1 covers 8 bases. The germline V gene has CDR1 SEHNR and CDR2 FQNEAQ (reference sequence). V shed 4 bases, J shed 3 bases, and the junction held 11 bases outside the gene matches. CDR3 size: 17 residues. As DNA, the CDR3 is TGTGCCAGCAGCTCAACAAGCCAGGGGGCCAGCTACAATGAGCAGTTCTTC. Protein sequence: CASSSTSQGASYNEQFF.

A few counts support this clone. This sequence joins TRBV7-6 and TRBJ2-7; possibly TRBD2 for D (6 bases). The ends were cut back, 1 base at V and 0 bases at J, with 13 bases in the middle. The CDR3 extends over 16 amino acids. CDR1 and CDR2 (germline): SGHVS, FNYEAQ. CDR3 loop: CASSLGGATSSYEQYF. The CDR3 nucleotides are TGTGCCAGCAGCTTAGGGGGCGCGACTAGCTCCTACGAGCAGTACTTC.

This clone was counted only a few times. The chain employs TRBV27 and TRBJ2-7; the match to TRBD1 covers 9 bases. Per germline, CDR1 MNHEY and CDR2 SMNVEV (reference sequence). This CDR3 has 19 residues. Trimming cost V 3 bases and J 3 bases; bases outside gene matches: 18. CDR3 region: CASSFTSNPVHRGLYEQYF. CDR3 nucleotide sequence: TGTGCCAGCAGTTTCACTTCCAATCCGGTCCACAGGGGGCTCTACGAGCAGTACTTC.

The rearrangement uses TRBV11-2 and TRBJ1-2, with 7 bases aligning to TRBD1. Germline assignment: CDR1 SGHAT and CDR2 FQNNGV. With 2 bases clipped from V and 7 bases from J, the junction kept 10 bases outside the gene matches. This CDR3 has 15 residues. CDR3: CASSLHRGAGGGYTF. As DNA, the CDR3 is TGTGCCAGCAGCTTACACAGGGGAGCTGGCGGTGGCTACACCTTC.

The J gene is TRBJ2-7, the V gene TRBV14; D remains unclear. The V gene lost 3 bases and the J gene lost 5 bases, with 8 bases spanning the gap. Per the germline V gene, CDR1 is SGHDN and CDR2 is FVKESK. This CDR3 region has 12 residues. CDR3 amino acids: CASSHVSDEQYF. DNA for the CDR3: TGTGCCAGCAGCCACGTATCTGACGAGCAGTACTTC.

J is TRBJ2-1 and V is TRBV19, with D maybe TRBD2 (5 bases). Trimming stripped 7 bases from V and 4 bases from J, with 8 bases between. The CDR3 length is 12 residues. Germline V gene data show CDR1 as LNHDA and CDR2 as SQIVND (reference sequence). CDR3 loop: CASTTGYNEQFF. CDR3 coding DNA: TGTGCCAGTACGACGGGGTACAATGAGCAGTTCTTC.

The CDR3 nucleotides are TGCGCCAGCAGCCCACTGACAGGTTCAGAGACCCAGTACTTC. It codes for CASSPLTGSETQYF. This chain connects TRBV5-1 to TRBJ2-5; perhaps TRBD1 as D (6 bases). The CDR3 is 14 residues long. The germline CDR1 and CDR2 sequences are SGHRS and YFSETQ. The V gene lost 4 bases and the J gene lost 4 bases, with 14 bases spanning the gap.

This clone showed up just a few times. J is TRBJ1-2 and V is TRBV30, with a weak D call TRBD1 (5 bases). CDR3 length: 13 residues. Trimming left V 2 bases short and J 7 bases short, with 14 bases between. Germline-derived CDR1 and CDR2 are GTSNPN and SVGIG (reference sequence). The CDR3 sequence is CAWSQGTDTGYTF. The CDR3 DNA reads as TGTGCCTGGAGTCAGGGAACTGATACTGGCTACACCTTC.

The J gene is TRBJ1-1, the V gene TRBV5-1; D remains unclear. Germline loops: CDR1 SGHRS, CDR2 YFSETQ. The CDR3 runs to 13 residues. Deletions cut 5 bases from V and 5 bases from J, with 13 bases between. In DNA form, the CDR3 reads TGCGCCAGCAGGTTTCGGGGAAATACTGAAGCTTTCTTT. Translated, it gives CASRFRGNTEAFF.